This is a list of T cell receptor beta chains from one sample in a study of cytomegalovirus exposure and HLA in healthy donors. TCRdb keeps only in-frame clones here, not all; method: immunoSEQ multiplex PCR. The sample lists 100,000 to 150,000 clones; around 85% were seen once. Sequencing was done on a sample of PBMCs. These receptor sequences come from a woman aged 25-40 years in good health and CMV-seronegative. Each CDR3 is given with its conserved first and last residue. Each record gives: V gene, D gene, J gene, clone size, CDR3 DNA, CDR3 protein. D genes are given only for firm matches. The size field is filled for only some rows; it gives once, few, many or a size class.

TRBV18	TRBD1	TRBJ2-1	NA	TGTGCCAGCTCAGGGACAGGGATCCTTTTGGATGAGCAGTTCTTC	CASSGTGILLDEQFF
TRBV7-9	TRBD2	TRBJ2-5	NA	TGTGCCAGCAGCTTAGCGACTAGCGGGGGGGCCATCGAGACCCAGTACTTC	CASSLATSGGAIETQYF
TRBV4-1	TRBD2	TRBJ2-2	NA	TGCGCCAGCAGCCCGGGGAGGGGATTTCACACCGGGGAGCTGTTTTTT	CASSPGRGFHTGELFF
TRBV19	TRBD1	TRBJ1-2	NA	TGTGCCAGTACACGACAGGGAGGAGTGGGGGGCTACACCTTC	CASTRQGGVGGYTF
TRBV5-1	NA	TRBJ1-3	NA	TGCGCCAGCGGCGGAGGGACTGCTGGAAACACCATATATTTT	CASGGGTAGNTIYF
TRBV11-2	TRBD2	TRBJ2-3	NA	TGTGCCAGCAGCCCCCCGGCGGGGGGTGGCACAGATACGCAGTATTTT	CASSPPAGGGTDTQYF
TRBV6-5	NA	TRBJ2-3	NA	TGTGCCAGCTATGGGCCGGGAAGGAATACGCAGTATTTT	CASYGPGRNTQYF
TRBV6-1	TRBD2	TRBJ2-1	NA	TGTGCCAGCAGTGAATCAATAGCGGGGGGGAACAATGAGCAGTTCTTC	CASSESIAGGNNEQFF
TRBV11-2	TRBD1	TRBJ1-1	NA	TGTGCCAGCAGCCTCAGGGGGGCTGGGAACACTGAAGCTTTCTTT	CASSLRGAGNTEAFF
TRBV6-1	TRBD1	TRBJ2-3	NA	TGTGCCAGCAGTGATTTGGGACAGGGGAAAGATACGCAGTATTTT	CASSDLGQGKDTQYF
TRBV9	NA	TRBJ2-7	NA	TGTGCCAGCAGCGCCCACTCAGGAGGAACCTACGAGCAGTACTTC	CASSAHSGGTYEQYF
TRBV9	NA	TRBJ1-3	NA	TGTGCCAGCAGCGTAGCAGGGACTGGAAACACCATATATTTT	CASSVAGTGNTIYF
TRBV19	TRBD2	TRBJ2-1	NA	TGTGCCAGTAGTATCGGGGGGGGCCCCAATGAGCAGTTCTTC	CASSIGGGPNEQFF
TRBV19	TRBD2	TRBJ2-7	NA	TGTGCCAGTAGTATTAGGAGCGGGGGGTCCTACGAGCAGTACTTC	CASSIRSGGSYEQYF
TRBV19	NA	TRBJ1-2	NA	TGTGCCAGTAGTATAATGGGGCGCAACTATGGCTACACCTTC	CASSIMGRNYGYTF
TRBV2	NA	TRBJ1-2	few	TGTGCCAGCAGTGGGAACAGTGGCTATAGGGGCTACACCTTC	CASSGNSGYRGYTF
TRBV7-9	TRBD1	TRBJ2-7	NA	TGTGCCAGCAGTCTTACCTGGAGCCCGACAGGGGGAAGGTCCTACGAGCAGTACTTC	CASSLTWSPTGGRSYEQYF
TRBV19	NA	TRBJ1-3	NA	TGTGCCAGTAGTATAGGAGGGGGAAACACCATATATTTT	CASSIGGGNTIYF
TRBV19	TRBD1	TRBJ1-6	once	TGTGCCAGTAAATACAGGGGTTATTCACCCCTCCACTTT	CASKYRGYSPLHF
TRBV5-4	TRBD1	TRBJ2-7	NA	TGTGCCAGCAGCTTGGCCGGGACAGGGATTTACGAGCAGTACTTC	CASSLAGTGIYEQYF
TRBV5-8	NA	TRBJ1-2	NA	TGTGCCAGCAGCTTGAACAGGGTGAGCTATGGCTACACCTTC	CASSLNRVSYGYTF
TRBV27	TRBD1	TRBJ1-1	NA	TGTGCCAGCAGACAACAGGGGGGCACTGAAGCTTTCTTT	CASRQQGGTEAFF
TRBV7-7	TRBD2	TRBJ2-5	NA	TGTGCTAGCAGTCTAGCGGGGGGCCGGGAGACCCAGTACTTC	CASSLAGGRETQYF
TRBV25-1	NA	TRBJ2-7	NA	TGTGCCAGCAGTGATTGGCAGGGCTACGAGCAGTACTTC	CASSDWQGYEQYF
TRBV18	NA	TRBJ1-6	NA	TGTGCCAGCTCACGGGGGCTGGATTCACCCCTCCACTTT	CASSRGLDSPLHF
TRBV10-1	TRBD1	TRBJ1-1	NA	TGCGCCAGCAATCCCGGGACAGGGTCTGGTGAAGCTTTCTTT	CASNPGTGSGEAFF
TRBV21-1	NA	TRBJ2-1	NA	TGTGCCAGCAGCAAAGGGGGGCCGATCCCCCTGACAGACAATGAGCAGTTCTTC	CASSKGGPIPLTDNEQFF
TRBV5-1	TRBD1	TRBJ2-2	NA	TGCGCCAGCAGCGTGGACAGGGGGCCCACCGGGGAGCTGTTTTTT	CASSVDRGPTGELFF
TRBV9	NA	TRBJ1-2	NA	TGTGCCAGCAGCGACGGAGGCGGGATCCCTGGCTACACCTTC	CASSDGGGIPGYTF
TRBV7-2	NA	TRBJ1-5	NA	TGTGCCAGCAGCCCTTTTCCCGTTCAGCCCCAGCATTTT	CASSPFPVQPQHF
TRBV18	NA	TRBJ2-3	NA	TGTGCCAGCTCACCTGTAGGGGCCCCAGATACGCAGTATTTT	CASSPVGAPDTQYF
TRBV10-3	TRBD2	TRBJ2-3	NA	TGTGCCATCAGTGAGGGACTAGCGGCAGATACGCAGTATTTT	CAISEGLAADTQYF
TRBV2	TRBD2	TRBJ2-2	few	TGTGCCAGCAGGAAGACTAGCGGGGAGACCGGGGAGCTGTTTTTT	CASRKTSGETGELFF
TRBV9	NA	TRBJ2-7	NA	TGTGCCAGCAGCGTAGTGACTCTTAGAGGTCCCTACGAGCAGTACTTC	CASSVVTLRGPYEQYF
TRBV7-2	TRBD2	TRBJ2-2	NA	TGTGCCAGCAGCTTGGGGGGGACCGCCCGAAAGACCGGGGAGCTGTTTTTT	CASSLGGTARKTGELFF
TRBV11-1	TRBD1	TRBJ1-2	NA	TGTGCCAGCAGCACCCGGACAGGCGACTATGGCTACACCTTC	CASSTRTGDYGYTF
TRBV7-6	TRBD2	TRBJ2-1	once	TGTGCCAGCAGCTTTGAAGGCGGGAGCTACAATGAGCAGTTCTTC	CASSFEGGSYNEQFF
TRBV9	NA	TRBJ2-3	NA	TGTGCCAGCAGCGTAGTAACTGCAGATACGCAGTATTTT	CASSVVTADTQYF
TRBV7-2	NA	TRBJ1-4	few	TGTGCCAGCAGCTTTTCGACTAATGAAAAACTGTTTTTT	CASSFSTNEKLFF
TRBV7-9	TRBD1	TRBJ1-4	NA	TGTGCCAGCAGGGGGGACAGAACGAATGAAAAACTGTTTTTT	CASRGDRTNEKLFF
TRBV9	NA	TRBJ2-3	NA	TGTGCCAGCAGCGTAGGGGACTCCACAGATACGCAGTATTTT	CASSVGDSTDTQYF
TRBV9	TRBD1	TRBJ1-2	NA	TGTGCCCGCAGCGAGGCCGGGACAGGGGGCGGGGGCTACACCTTC	CARSEAGTGGGGYTF
TRBV7-8	NA	TRBJ1-3	NA	TGTGCCAGCAGCTCCCCCAGACAGTACTCTGGAAACACCATATATTTT	CASSSPRQYSGNTIYF
TRBV2	TRBD2	TRBJ2-2	NA	TGTGCCAGCAGGGGGACTAGCGGGGCCGGGGAGCTGTTTTTT	CASRGTSGAGELFF
TRBV25-1	TRBD1	TRBJ1-1	NA	TGTGCCAGCAGTGACCCCGACAGGGAGGACACTGAAGCTTTCTTT	CASSDPDREDTEAFF